Below are 2 T cell receptor beta chains sequenced from a single sample in a study of early T cells in non-severe SARS-CoV-2 infection. TCRdb re-called the 5' RACE reads through MiXCR, storing one row per CDR3 protein. The sample comprises tens of thousands of distinct CDR3 sequences, more than 8.5% of which are singletons, and 15% to 20% rests with the top ten. Source material: whole blood. These TCRs come from an adult who was a healthcare worker with PCR-confirmed SARS-CoV-2 infection or an uninfected control (not recorded which).

Ten or more counts support this clonotype. This chain uses TRBV19 with TRBJ2-3; possible D gene TRBD2, 6 bases. Germline lookup yields CDR1 LNHDA and CDR2 SQIVND (reference sequence). The CDR3 runs to 12 residues. Deletions cut 5 bases from V and 4 bases from J, with 7 bases between. CDR3 sequence reads: CASSRDSDTQYF. CDR3 coding DNA: TGTGCCAGTAGTCGGGACTCAGATACGCAGTATTTT.

This clonotype was counted a single time. V gene TRBV5-1 combines with J gene TRBJ2-5, with 7 bases matching TRBD1. The CDR3 loop spans 13 amino acids. With 4 bases clipped from V and 4 bases from J, the junction kept 4 bases outside the gene matches. CDR1 and CDR2 (germline): SGHRS, YFSETQ. CDR3 sequence: CASSLGTVETQYF. CDR3 nucleotide sequence: TGCGCCAGCAGCCTAGGGACAGTAGAGACCCAGTACTTC. Combining the CDR3 with reference TRBV5-1 and TRBJ2-5 gives the whole variable domain KAGVTQTPRYLIKTRGQQVTLSCSPISGHRSVSWYQQTPGQGLQFLFEYFSETQRNKGNFPGRFSGRQFSNSRSEMNVSTLELGDSALYLCASSLGTVETQYFGPGTRLLVL.